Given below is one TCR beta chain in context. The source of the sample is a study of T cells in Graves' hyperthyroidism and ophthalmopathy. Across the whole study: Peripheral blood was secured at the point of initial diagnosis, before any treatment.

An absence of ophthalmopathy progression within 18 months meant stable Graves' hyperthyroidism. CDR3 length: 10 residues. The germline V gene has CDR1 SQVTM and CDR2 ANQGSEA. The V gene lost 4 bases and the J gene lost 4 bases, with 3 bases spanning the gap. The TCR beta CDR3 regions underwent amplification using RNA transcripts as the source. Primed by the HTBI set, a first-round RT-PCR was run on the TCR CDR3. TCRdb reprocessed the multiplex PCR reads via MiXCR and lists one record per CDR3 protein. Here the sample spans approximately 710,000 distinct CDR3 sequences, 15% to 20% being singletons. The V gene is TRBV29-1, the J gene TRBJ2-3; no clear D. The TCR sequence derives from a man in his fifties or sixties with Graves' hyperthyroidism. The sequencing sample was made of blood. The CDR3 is CSVVPDTQYF. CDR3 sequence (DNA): TGCAGCGTTGTTCCAGATACGCAGTATTTT.